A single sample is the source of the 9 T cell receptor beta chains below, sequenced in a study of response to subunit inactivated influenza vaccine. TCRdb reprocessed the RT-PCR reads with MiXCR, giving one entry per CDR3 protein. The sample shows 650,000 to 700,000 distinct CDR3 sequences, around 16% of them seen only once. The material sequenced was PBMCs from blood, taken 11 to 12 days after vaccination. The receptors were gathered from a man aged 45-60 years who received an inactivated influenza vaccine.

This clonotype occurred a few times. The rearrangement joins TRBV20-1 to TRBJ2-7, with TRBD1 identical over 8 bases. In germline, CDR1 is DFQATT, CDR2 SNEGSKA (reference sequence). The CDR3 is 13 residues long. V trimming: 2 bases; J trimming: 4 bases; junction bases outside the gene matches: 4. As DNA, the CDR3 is TGCAGTGCTAGAAGGACAGGGTCATACGAGCAGTACTTC. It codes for CSARRTGSYEQYF.

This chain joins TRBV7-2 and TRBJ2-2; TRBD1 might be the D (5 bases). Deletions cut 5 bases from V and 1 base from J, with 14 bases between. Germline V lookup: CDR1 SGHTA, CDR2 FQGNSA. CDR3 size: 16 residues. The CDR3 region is CASSPRTTGNTGELFF. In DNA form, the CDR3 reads TGTGCCAGCAGCCCCCGAACTACAGGGAACACCGGGGAGCTGTTTTTT. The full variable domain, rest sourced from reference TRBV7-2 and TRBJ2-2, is GAGVSQSPSNKVTEKGKDVELRCDPISGHTALYWYRQSLGQGLEFLIYFQGNSAPDKSGLPSDRFSAERTGGSVSTLTIQRTQQEDSAVYLCASSPRTTGNTGELFFGEGSRLTVL.

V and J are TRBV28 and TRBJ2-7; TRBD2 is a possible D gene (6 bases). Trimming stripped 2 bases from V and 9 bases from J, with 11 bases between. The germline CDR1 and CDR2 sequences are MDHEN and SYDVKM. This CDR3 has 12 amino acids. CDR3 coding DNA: TGTGCCAGCAGTTTAGGGAGGAGTTCGCAGTACTTC. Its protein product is CASSLGRSSQYF.

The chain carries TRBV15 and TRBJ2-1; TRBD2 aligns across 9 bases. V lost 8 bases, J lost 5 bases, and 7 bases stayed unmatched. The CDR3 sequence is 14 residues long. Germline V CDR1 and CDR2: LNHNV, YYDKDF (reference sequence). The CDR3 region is CATGRIAGDNEQFF. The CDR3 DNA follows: TGTGCCACCGGTCGGATAGCGGGGGACAATGAGCAGTTCTTC.

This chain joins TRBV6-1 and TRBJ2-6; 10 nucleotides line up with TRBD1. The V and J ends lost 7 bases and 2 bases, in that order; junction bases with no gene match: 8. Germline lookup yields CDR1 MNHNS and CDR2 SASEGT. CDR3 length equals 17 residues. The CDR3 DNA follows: TGTGCCAGCAAAGACCGGGACAGGGGTGCTGGGGCCAACGTCCTGACTTTC. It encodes CASKDRDRGAGANVLTF.

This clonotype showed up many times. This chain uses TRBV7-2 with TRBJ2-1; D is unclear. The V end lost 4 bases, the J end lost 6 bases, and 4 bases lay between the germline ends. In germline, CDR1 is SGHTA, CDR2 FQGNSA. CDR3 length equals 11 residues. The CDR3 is CASSYFNEQFF. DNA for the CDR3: TGTGCCAGCAGCTACTTCAATGAGCAGTTCTTC.

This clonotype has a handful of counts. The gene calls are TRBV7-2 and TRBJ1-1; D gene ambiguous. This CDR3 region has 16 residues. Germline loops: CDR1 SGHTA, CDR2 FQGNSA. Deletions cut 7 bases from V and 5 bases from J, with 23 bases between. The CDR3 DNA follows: TGTGCCAGCATCCCCCAGGTGTCCGGGGTAGGGACTGAAGCTTTCTTT. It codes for CASIPQVSGVGTEAFF.

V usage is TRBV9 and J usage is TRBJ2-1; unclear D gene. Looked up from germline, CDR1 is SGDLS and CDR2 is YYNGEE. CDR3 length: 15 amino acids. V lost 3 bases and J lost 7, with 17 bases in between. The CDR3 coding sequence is TGTGCCAGCAGCGCGCTAGGGTCGGTTGGTAATGAGCAGTTCTTC. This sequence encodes CASSALGSVGNEQFF.

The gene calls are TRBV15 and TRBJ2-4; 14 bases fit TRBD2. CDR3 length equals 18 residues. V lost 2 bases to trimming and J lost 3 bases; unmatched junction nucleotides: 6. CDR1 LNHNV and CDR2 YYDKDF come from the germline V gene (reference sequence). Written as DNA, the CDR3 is TGTGCCACCAGCAGAAGGACTAGCGGGGGGTGGGGCAAAAACATTCAGTACTTC. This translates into CATSRRTSGGWGKNIQYF.